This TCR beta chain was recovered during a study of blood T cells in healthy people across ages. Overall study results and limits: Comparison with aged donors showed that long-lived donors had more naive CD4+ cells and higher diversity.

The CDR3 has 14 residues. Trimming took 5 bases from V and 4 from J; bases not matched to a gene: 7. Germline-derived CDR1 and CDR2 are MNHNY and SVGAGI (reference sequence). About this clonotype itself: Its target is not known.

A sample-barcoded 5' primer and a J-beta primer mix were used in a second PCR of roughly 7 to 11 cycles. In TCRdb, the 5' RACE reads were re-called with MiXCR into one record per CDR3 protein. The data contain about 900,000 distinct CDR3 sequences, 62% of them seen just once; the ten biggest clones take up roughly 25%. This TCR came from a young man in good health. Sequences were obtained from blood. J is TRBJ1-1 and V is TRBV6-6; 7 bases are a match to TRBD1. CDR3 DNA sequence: TGTGCCAGCAGTGGGACTACAGGGGTCACTGAAGCTTTCTTT. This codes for CASSGTTGVTEAFF.